This TCR beta chain was captured by sequencing in a study of cytomegalovirus exposure and HLA in healthy donors. Study results and caveats: Reports indicated that the classifier achieved high specificity and sensitivity in diagnosing cytomegalovirus status. In a later analysis, at a false discovery rate of 0.05, roughly 17,000 TCR beta sequences matched HLA alleles.

A note on this clone: Its matching antigen is unknown.

The CDR3 sequence is 13 residues long. CDR1 is MNHNS and CDR2 is SASEGT in the germline V gene. Trimming cost V 5 bases and J 5 bases, with 12 bases left between them. Primers included in the PCR were 60 Vbeta and 13 Jbeta primers. Sequenced by immunoSEQ multiplex PCR; TCRdb stores in-frame clones only, minus some. The profile shows roughly 200,000 clones, around 77% of them singletons. The TCR comes from a man between 60 and 70 years old in good health and CMV-seronegative. V and J are TRBV6-1 and TRBJ2-5; maybe TRBD1 (6 bases). Sequencing input: PBMCs. CDR3 in amino acids: CASSQQGGETQYF. CDR3 DNA sequence: TGTGCCAGCAGTCAACAGGGTGGGGAGACCCAGTACTTC.